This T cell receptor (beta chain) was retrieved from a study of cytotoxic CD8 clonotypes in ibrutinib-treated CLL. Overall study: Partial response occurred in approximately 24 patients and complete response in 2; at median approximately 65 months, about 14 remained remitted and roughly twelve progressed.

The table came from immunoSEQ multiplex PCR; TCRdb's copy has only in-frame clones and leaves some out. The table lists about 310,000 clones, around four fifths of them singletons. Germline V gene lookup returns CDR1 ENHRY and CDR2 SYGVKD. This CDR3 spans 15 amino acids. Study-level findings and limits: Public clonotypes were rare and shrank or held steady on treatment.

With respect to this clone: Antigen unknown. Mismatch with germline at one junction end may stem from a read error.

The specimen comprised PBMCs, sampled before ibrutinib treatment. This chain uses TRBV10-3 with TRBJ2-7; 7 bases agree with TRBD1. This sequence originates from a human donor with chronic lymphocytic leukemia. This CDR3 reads CAIKAAGTVSSEQYF. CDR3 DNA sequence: TGTGCCATCAAGGCCGCCGGGACAGTCTCCTCCGAGCAGTACTTC.